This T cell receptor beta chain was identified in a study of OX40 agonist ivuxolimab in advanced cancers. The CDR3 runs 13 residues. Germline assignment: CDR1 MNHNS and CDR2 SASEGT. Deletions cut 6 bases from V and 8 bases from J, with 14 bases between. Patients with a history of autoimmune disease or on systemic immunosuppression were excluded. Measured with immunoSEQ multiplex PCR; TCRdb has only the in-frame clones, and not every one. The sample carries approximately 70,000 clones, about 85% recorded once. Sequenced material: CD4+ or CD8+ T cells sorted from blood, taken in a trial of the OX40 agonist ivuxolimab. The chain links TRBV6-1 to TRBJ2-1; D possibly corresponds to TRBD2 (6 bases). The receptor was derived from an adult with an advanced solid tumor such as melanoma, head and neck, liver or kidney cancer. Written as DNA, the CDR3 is TGTGCCAGCAGCTACAGACTAGACCATGAGCAGTTCTTC. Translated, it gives CASSYRLDHEQFF.